The source of this T cell receptor (beta chain) is a study of CD8 T cells in Susac syndrome. Random hexamers were used to reverse transcribe the RNA input (about 0.5 to 1 ug). Amplification of TCR beta CDR3 used immunoSEQ multiplex PCR across 54 Vbeta and 13 Jbeta. Using its own MiXCR run on the immunoSEQ multiplex PCR reads, TCRdb lists one record per CDR3 protein. In the table there are a few hundred thousand distinct CDR3 sequences, approximately 81% of which are singletons. The germline V gene encodes CDR1 MDHEN and CDR2 SYDVKM. The CDR3 is made up of 15 amino acids. J lost 7 bases, V lost 5 bases, and 8 bases had no gene match. Sequencing of TCR beta was undertaken in CD8+ and CD4+ T cells derived from blood. Multiple sclerosis controls were treatment-naive patients with stable or active relapsing-remitting disease. Both CD4+ and CD8+ T cells were negatively isolated, and TEMRA cells underwent FACS enrichment.

The sequence was collected from a human donor with multiple sclerosis. V and J are TRBV28 and TRBJ1-4, with 9 positions matching TRBD1. Material: CD8+ T cells from PBMCs. CDR3: CASSETRDRVEKLFF. The DNA for the CDR3 is TGTGCCAGCAGTGAAACTCGGGACAGGGTTGAAAAACTGTTTTTT.